The present T cell receptor (beta chain) was sequenced within a study of identical twins. TCRdb reprocessed the 5' RACE reads with MiXCR, giving one entry per CDR3 protein. Among about 260,000 distinct CDR3 sequences, about 7% were seen once, and the ten largest hold approximately 3.6%. The CDR3 is 15 amino acids. Trimming cost V 0 bases and J 2 bases, with 11 bases left between them. Germline-derived CDR1 and CDR2 are KGHSH and LQKENI. This sample also appeared in a second study, on yellow fever vaccine responses in identical twins.

This chain joins TRBV18 and TRBJ2-7, with D possibly TRBD2 on 6 matching bases. The sequence was obtained from a woman in her late teens or twenties in good health. The source material was memory (CD45RO+) T cells sorted from blood. The CDR3 region is CASSPPGRGAYEQYF. DNA for the CDR3: TGTGCCAGCTCACCACCGGGCCGCGGGGCCTACGAGCAGTACTTC.